This T cell receptor beta chain is drawn from a study of prognosis after radiotherapy for stage I lung cancer. Amplification of TCR beta CDR3 from genomic DNA used two-round multiplex PCR. First-round PCR, the initial amplification, used primers specific to each TRBV and TRBJ gene. TCRdb itself ran the multiplex PCR reads through MiXCR, one entry per CDR3 protein. This table has around 25,000 distinct CDR3 sequences, around 36% appearing once. The V and J ends lost 6 bases and 4 bases, in that order; junction bases with no gene match: 8. CDR3 length equals 16 residues. Broader study findings: Patients given stereotactic body radiation therapy showed fewer unique TCR clones afterward, median 10,088 versus 6,861.

On this clonotype: As yet, its antigen is unknown.

V and J are TRBV12-3 or TRBV12-4 and TRBJ2-2, with 10 bases fitting TRBD2. The receptor comes from a donor over 45 with non-small cell lung cancer. The sequences come from PBMCs, collected before or after stereotactic body radiation therapy (not recorded which). DNA for the CDR3: TGTGCCAGCAGGGTTCTAGCGGGAGTTAGCACCGGGGAGCTGTTTTTT. This gives the protein CASRVLAGVSTGELFF.